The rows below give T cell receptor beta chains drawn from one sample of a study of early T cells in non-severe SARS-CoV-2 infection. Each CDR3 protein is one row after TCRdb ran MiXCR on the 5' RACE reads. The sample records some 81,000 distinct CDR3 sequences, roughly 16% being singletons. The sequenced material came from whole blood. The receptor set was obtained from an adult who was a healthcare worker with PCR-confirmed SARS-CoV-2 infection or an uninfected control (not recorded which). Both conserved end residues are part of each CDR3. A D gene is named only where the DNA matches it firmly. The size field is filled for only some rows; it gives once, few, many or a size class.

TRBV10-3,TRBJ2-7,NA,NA,CATGTLSSYEQYF,TGTGCCACCGGAACTTTAAGCTCCTACGAGCAGTACTTC
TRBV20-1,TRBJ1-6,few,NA,CSASSGEGNSPLHF,TGCAGTGCTAGTTCGGGGGAAGGAAATTCACCCCTCCACTTT
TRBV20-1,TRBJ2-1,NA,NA,CSARVDLPGATYNEQFF,TGCAGTGCTAGAGTCGACCTCCCGGGGGCAACCTACAATGAGCAGTTCTTC
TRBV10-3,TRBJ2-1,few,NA,CAIRRSSYNEQFF,TGTGCCATCCGCAGGAGCTCCTACAATGAGCAGTTCTTC
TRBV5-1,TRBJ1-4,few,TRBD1,CASSLGGLTGGAEKLFF,TGCGCCAGCAGCTTGGGGGGCCTCACAGGGGGCGCGGAAAAACTGTTTTTT
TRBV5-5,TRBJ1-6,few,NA,CASSVWGQGNSPLHF,TGTGCCAGCAGCGTTTGGGGTCAGGGGAATTCACCCCTCCACTTT
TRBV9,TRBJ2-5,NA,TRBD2,CASSVDYGRYQETQYF,TGTGCCAGCAGCGTAGACTACGGGAGGTACCAAGAGACCCAGTACTTC
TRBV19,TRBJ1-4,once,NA,CASSSQDPQVF,TGTGCCAGTAGTTCCCAGGACCCACAGGTCTTT
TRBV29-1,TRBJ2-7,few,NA,CSVVMTHYEQYF,TGCAGCGTTGTAATGACACACTACGAGCAGTACTTC
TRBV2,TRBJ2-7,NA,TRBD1,CASSAPDREIEQYF,TGTGCCAGCAGTGCGCCGGACAGGGAGATCGAGCAGTACTTC
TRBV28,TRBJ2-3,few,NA,CASSFSMQGKINTDTQYF,TGTGCCAGCAGTTTTTCCATGCAGGGCAAAATTAACACAGATACGCAGTATTTT
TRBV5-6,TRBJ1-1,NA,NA,CASSLGGLQNTEAFF,TGTGCCAGCAGCTTAGGGGGTCTCCAAAACACTGAAGCTTTCTTT
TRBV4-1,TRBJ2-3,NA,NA,CASSQPLDTQYF,TGCGCCAGCAGCCAGCCCTTGGATACGCAGTATTTT
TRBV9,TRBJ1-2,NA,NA,CASSETGLGSYGYTF,TGTGCCAGCAGCGAGACGGGACTGGGGAGCTATGGCTACACCTTC
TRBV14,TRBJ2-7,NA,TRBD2,CASSQVAGSVVQYF,TGTGCCAGCAGCCAAGTAGCGGGGAGTGTAGTGCAGTACTTC
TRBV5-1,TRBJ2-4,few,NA,CASSTGDGLGIQYF,TGCGCCAGCAGTACGGGGGATGGTCTGGGCATTCAGTACTTC
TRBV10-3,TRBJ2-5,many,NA,CAISYQETQYF,TGTGCCATCAGTTACCAAGAGACCCAGTACTTC
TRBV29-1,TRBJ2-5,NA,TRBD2,CSASAGVPETQYF,TGCAGCGCATCAGCGGGAGTCCCAGAGACCCAGTACTTC
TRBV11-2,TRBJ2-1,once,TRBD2,CASSLDGVAGVEQFF,TGTGCCAGCAGCTTAGACGGGGTAGCGGGAGTTGAGCAGTTCTTC
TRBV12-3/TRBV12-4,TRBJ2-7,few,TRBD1,CASRYRTGRYEQYF,TGTGCCAGCAGATATAGGACAGGGCGGTACGAGCAGTACTTC
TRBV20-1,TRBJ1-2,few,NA,CSAIRSPVGLDGYTF,TGCAGTGCTATAAGGTCGCCGGTGGGATTAGATGGCTACACCTTC
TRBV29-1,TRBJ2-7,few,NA,CSVETGVSSYEQYF,TGCAGCGTTGAAACGGGCGTCAGCTCCTACGAGCAGTACTTC
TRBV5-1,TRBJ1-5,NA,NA,CASSLDRADQPQHF,TGCGCCAGCAGCTTGGACAGGGCGGATCAGCCCCAGCATTTT
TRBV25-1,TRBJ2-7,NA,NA,CASRGGAESYEQYF,TGTGCCAGCAGAGGAGGAGCGGAGTCCTACGAGCAGTACTTC
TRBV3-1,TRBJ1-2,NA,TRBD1,CASSQTDRGYGYTF,TGTGCCAGCAGCCAAACGGACAGGGGATATGGCTACACCTTC
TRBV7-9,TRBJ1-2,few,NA,CASSLAGGRGYTF,TGTGCCAGCAGCTTAGCCGGGGGGCGAGGCTACACCTTC
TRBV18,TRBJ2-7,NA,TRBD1,CASSPIGQGDEQYF,TGTGCCAGCTCACCAATCGGACAGGGCGACGAGCAGTACTTC
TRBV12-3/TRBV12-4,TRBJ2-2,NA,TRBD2,CASSFGRPNSGGELFF,TGTGCCAGCAGTTTCGGGAGGCCCAACTCAGGCGGGGAGCTGTTTTTT
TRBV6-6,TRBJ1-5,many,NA,CASSYTDQGQPQHF,TGTGCCAGCAGTTACACGGACCAGGGCCAGCCCCAGCATTTT
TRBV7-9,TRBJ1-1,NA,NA,CASSLSEGAEAFF,TGTGCCAGCAGCTTATCCGAGGGGGCTGAAGCTTTCTTT
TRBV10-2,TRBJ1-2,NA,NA,CASSEQGRGNYGYTF,TGCGCCAGCAGTGAGCAAGGGCGGGGCAACTATGGCTACACCTTC
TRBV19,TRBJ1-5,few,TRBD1,CASSIDSWDRTISNQPQHF,TGTGCCAGTAGTATAGATTCATGGGACAGAACTATTAGCAATCAGCCCCAGCATTTT
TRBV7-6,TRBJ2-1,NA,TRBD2,CASSLEAPTGRASYNEQFF,TGTGCCAGCAGCTTAGAGGCCCCTACCGGGAGGGCCTCCTACAATGAGCAGTTCTTC
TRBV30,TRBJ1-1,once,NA,CAGGGNTEAFF,TGTGCCGGGGGAGGGAACACTGAAGCTTTCTTT
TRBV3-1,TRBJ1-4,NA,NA,CASSLGGTNEKLFF,TGTGCCAGCAGCCTTGGAGGAACTAATGAAAAACTGTTTTTT
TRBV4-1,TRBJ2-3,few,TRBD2,CASSQVAGGRGTDTQYF,TGCGCCAGCAGCCAAGTGGCGGGGGGGCGAGGCACAGATACGCAGTATTTT
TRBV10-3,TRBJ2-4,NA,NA,CAISGYRLDIQYF,TGTGCCATCAGTGGCTATAGGTTGGACATTCAGTACTTC
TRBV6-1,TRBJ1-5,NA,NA,CASSELGLSPQHF,TGTGCCAGCAGTGAACTAGGCCTCTCGCCCCAGCATTTT
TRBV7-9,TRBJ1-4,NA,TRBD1,CASSRDRGNEKLFF,TGTGCCAGCAGCCGCGACAGGGGGAATGAAAAACTGTTTTTT
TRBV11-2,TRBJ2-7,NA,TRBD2,CASSLLGSGPAYEQYF,TGTGCCAGCAGCTTACTTGGTAGCGGGCCGGCCTACGAGCAGTACTTC
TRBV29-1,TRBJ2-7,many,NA,CSVETQESSYEQYF,TGCAGCGTTGAGACGCAGGAAAGCTCCTACGAGCAGTACTTC
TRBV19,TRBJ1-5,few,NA,CASRSRGISNQPQHF,TGTGCCAGTAGGTCAAGGGGGATCAGCAATCAGCCCCAGCATTTT
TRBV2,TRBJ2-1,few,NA,CASSENEQFF,TGTGCCAGCAGTGAAAATGAGCAGTTCTTC
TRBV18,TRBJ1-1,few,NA,CASFESPGTEAFF,TGTGCCAGCTTTGAGTCCCCAGGCACTGAAGCTTTCTTT
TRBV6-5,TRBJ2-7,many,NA,CASSYGDLSYEQYF,TGTGCCAGCAGTTACGGGGACCTCTCCTACGAGCAGTACTTC